The subject of this entry is one T cell receptor (beta chain). Its antigen is still unknown. One base away there is no much larger clone; base qualities are not given. The data were obtained in a study of cytomegalovirus exposure and HLA in healthy donors (dated by TCRdb to about 2017). For context, the study as a whole: An earlier analysis of some 600 of the donors reported 276 Gb of sequence data and 90 million to 120 million unique TCR beta sequences obtained from about 180 million T cells. Among 398 genotyped donors of the cohort, an average of approximately 240,000 unique TCR beta nucleotide sequences were sequenced per donor, approximately 20% of them non-productive. Rather than drawing on any new phenotypic data, the later analysis identified candidate immune exposures from TCR beta sequences and the way those sequences occurred across donors. Among the approximately 420 genotyped donors, around 81% belonged to the genetic ancestry cluster associated with self-reported Caucasian donors. Several DR-DQ haplotypes were treated as single units for association and clustering because of strong linkage in the cohort. HLA typing included class I and class II loci at four-digit resolution. Donor age, sex, ethnicity and CMV serostatus were compiled alongside the repertoire data. High-throughput TCR immunosequencing, statistical association of individual TCRs with disease status, and machine learning were combined to predict cytomegalovirus infection status. Typing coverage varied by locus: roughly 629-630 donors for A, B, C, DRB1 and DQB1; around 560 for DQA1; over 600 for DPA1; about 450 for DPB1. Using immunosequencing, the study profiled T cell repertoires from 500 to 800 subjects and related those repertoires to cytomegalovirus serostatus. All discovery cohort repertoires had been generated on a single sequencing platform. To decide whether each TCR beta V gene segment behaved as functional or pseudogenic, an earlier analysis of approximately 600 of the donors relied on high-throughput TCR beta sequencing. A separate validation cohort of some 130 different subjects was used in addition to the roughly 700-subject first cohort. A later genetic analysis took genome-wide SNP genotypes for about 55% of the 666 donors and used that subset as a discovery cohort. To study patterns of TCR occurrence, a later analysis re-analyzed previously published TCR beta repertoires from more than 550 donors and added high-resolution HLA genotyping. An early release covering some 640 HLA-typed donors comprised about 300 gigabases of sequencing data and roughly 85 million unique TCR sequences. The study aimed to test whether signatures of past pathogen exposure could be identified by cataloging public T cell receptors. Overall study results and their limits: Several of the top co-occurrence clusters appeared to be linked to parvovirus B19, influenza, CMV and Epstein-Barr virus, according to a later analysis. An association between a missense DCLRE1C variant and V-gene and J-gene trimming of TCR beta chains was found in a later genetic analysis and replicated in an independent cohort. Only TCR beta chains were sequenced in this cohort, and the absence of alpha or paired-chain data limited detectable features. Correlated functional status among segregating V segments might be attributable to linkage disequilibrium, but an unknown experimental factor could not be ruled out. A further reported finding was that TCR beta sequences accurately predicted the HLA-A and HLA-B alleles for most subjects in the first cohort. Some IMGT-functional V segments, including TRBV6-2 and TRBV6-3, could not be told apart with the 87-base-pair reads, so those segments were excluded. In an earlier analysis of approximately 590 of the donors, most TCR beta V segments were observed in productive rearrangements about 87% or about 30% of the time, broadly matching IMGT annotations. A later analysis found that most CMV-associated TCR beta chains appeared HLA-restricted, with HLA associations seemingly driven largely by CMV exposure. According to the authors, the approach could potentially be generalized to other disease states and immunological phenotypes. In vitro tests confirmed that three of the cytomegalovirus-associated TCR beta chains recognize cytomegalovirus antigens. Most TCR sequences were observed very rarely across donors, whereas some public TCRs were present in many individuals. Immune exposure information for the cohort was limited to CMV serostatus. Because some donors lacked HLA typing at each locus, the association tests relied only on the typed subset. The study listed 150 to 200 TCR beta chains as associated with cytomegalovirus. A later analysis associated around 16,000 TCR beta sequences with specific HLA alleles at a false discovery rate of 0.05. The classifier was reported to diagnose cytomegalovirus status with high specificity and sensitivity in both the original and validation cohorts. Compared with equally common non-associated chains, HLA-associated TCR beta chains in a later analysis were more clonally expanded and had lower generation probabilities. In a later genetic analysis, fewer N-insertions in productive TCRs were reported among donors in an Asian-associated ancestry cluster than the roughly 700-donor mean. Sequencing depth was assumed to be roughly uniform across donors in the presence/absence analyses, though that assumption may not hold. Because counts were too low, roughly 18 rarely observed V segments, including chromosome 9 orphons, were left out of the earlier analysis of approximately 500 of the donors. In a later analysis, the rate of TCR association differed among HLA loci, with DRB1 alleles having the most associated TCRs and HLA-C alleles having the fewest. Assigning TCR associations to individual alleles was difficult when HLA alleles, especially DR and DQ, strongly co-occurred. The sequencing pipeline was judged likely to have produced a cluster of highly shared sequence variants as a technical artifact.

Relative to germline, V is 6 bases shorter and J is 3 bases shorter, with 21 bases between their ends. CDR1 and CDR2, per the germline V gene (reference sequence), are MNHEY and SMNVEV. From cysteine to phenylalanine, the CDR3 is 17 amino acids long. The CDR3 DNA has 51 bases and is translated from base 1. The cohort comprised more than 550 healthy bone marrow donors. At the time of sampling, all cohort members were nominally healthy, though unrecorded immune exposures were likely present. The donor was CMV seronegative and belonged to the group of roughly 330 seronegative cohort members. A peripheral blood sample was collected from each donor, and TCR beta sequencing was performed on peripheral blood mononuclear cells. The Qiagen DNeasy Blood Extraction Kit was used to extract genomic DNA from the blood cell samples. Receptor amplification or capture employed the immunoSEQ multiplex PCR assay. The multiplex PCR relied on a mix of 60 forward primers for TCR Vbeta segments and 13 reverse primers for TCR Jbeta segments. A multiplex PCR assay on genomic DNA amplified the CDR3 region of rearranged TCR beta genes. On the Illumina HiSeq System, the amplified TCR beta libraries were sequenced as 87-base-pair reads. The authors' analysis ran thus. Across the 500 to 850 repertoires, a later analysis counted roughly 77 million unique TCR beta chains, 9.5 million to 13 million of which were shared by at least two donors. To remove PCR and sequencing errors, raw reads were error-corrected and collapsed into unique sequences using a nearest-neighbor algorithm that merged closely related sequences. To assign V, D and J gene segments, CDR3 sequences were aligned to IMGT reference sequences. For a sequence to be retained, a match of at least six nucleotides to both a V gene segment and a J gene segment was required. A rearrangement was called productive if the CDR3 had no stop codons and remained in frame with V and J, and every other rearrangement was called non-productive. CDR3 was defined by IMGT convention, running from the second conserved V-encoded cysteine to the conserved J-encoded phenylalanine. In an earlier analysis of around 540 of the donors, sequences lacking an unambiguous match to a single V gene segment were excluded. In an earlier analysis of approximately 590 of the donors, a V segment was called functional when productive rearrangements were above 56.7%, and segregating when the standard deviation between donors exceeded 5%. A statistical classification framework was built for diagnosing cytomegalovirus status from the catalog of TCR beta chain sequences. V and J gene assignment, in a later analysis, came from comparing TCR nucleotide sequences with IMGT/GENE-DB human TR gene sequences. The TCRdist pipeline was used in a later analysis to assign CDR3 sequences and most-parsimonious VDJ recombination scenarios. In a later analysis, every TCR beta chain was defined by the combination of its CDR3 amino acid sequence and its V-gene family, and reads without a unique V-gene family were dropped. As a way to deal with suspected cross-contamination and a sequencing artifact, a later analysis dropped roughly 620 nucleotide sequences that were highly shared and had low generation probability. In a later analysis, a clonal expansion index for each public chain was calculated from normalized within-repertoire ranks of inferred template counts. A later analysis computed generation probabilities with a VDJ recombination model fitted to out-of-frame rearrangements, and checked the results against IGoR. Hypergeometric tests were used in a later analysis to score TCR-TCR, TCR-HLA and TCR-CMV co-occurrence, with a repertoire-size bias correction applied to the TCR pairs. A later analysis estimated false discovery rates by permuting HLA or CMV assignments 20 times. In a later analysis, co-occurring TCRs were grouped with DBSCAN, and TCRdist sequence similarity was added when clustering was performed within HLA-allele-positive subsets. Co-occurrence clustering excluded repertoires with fewer than 30,000 or more than 120,000 public chains, plus five with anomalous nucleotide sharing. In TCRdb, the immuneACCESS table is reduced to in-frame sequences with V and J assigned. These tables do not hold every clone; where another copy was compared, an unresolved V gene accounts for under half, and the others remain unexplained. D and trimming come from the DNA, and the V and J calls and clone size come from that table. The sample table records fewer than 70,000 clones; 65% to 70% of these occur just once. Approximately 11% of the sample lies in the top ten.

The receptor was isolated from a woman in her 30s in good health and CMV-seronegative. The chain uses TRBV27 and TRBJ2-1, with TRBD2 tentatively as D gene (7 bases match). The sample taken for sequencing was PBMCs. Here the CDR3 is given as CASRRSGAGAYYNEQFF. Read as DNA, the sequence is TGTGCCAGCAGACGATCGGGGGCGGGGGCCTACTACAATGAGCAGTTCTTC.